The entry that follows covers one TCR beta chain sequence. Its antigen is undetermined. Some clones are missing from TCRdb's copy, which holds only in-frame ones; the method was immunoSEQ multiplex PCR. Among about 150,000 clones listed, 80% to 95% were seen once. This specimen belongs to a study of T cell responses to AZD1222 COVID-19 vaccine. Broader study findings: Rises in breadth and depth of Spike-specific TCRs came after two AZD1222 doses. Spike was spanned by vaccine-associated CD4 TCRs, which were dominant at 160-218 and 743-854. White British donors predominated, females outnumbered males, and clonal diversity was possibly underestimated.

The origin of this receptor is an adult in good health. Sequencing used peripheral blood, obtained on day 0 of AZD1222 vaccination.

The CDR3 here is CASSPLLAGNTYEQYF. In DNA form, the CDR3 reads TGTGCCAGCAGCCCGTTACTAGCGGGCAACACTTACGAGCAGTACTTC. This chain links TRBV5-8 with TRBJ2-7; 9 nucleotides line up with TRBD2. CDR3 length: 16 amino acids. Trimming removed 4 bases from V and 4 bases from J; junction bases left unmatched: 12. From germline, CDR1 is SGHTS and CDR2 YDEGEE.